These 18 T cell receptor beta chains were all obtained from the same sample, sequenced in a study of OX40 agonist ivuxolimab in advanced cancers. Profiling relied on immunoSEQ multiplex PCR, and the TCRdb table lists in-frame clones only, not all of them. Here the sample spans about 26,000 clones, around nine tenths being singletons. Here the sequenced sample was CD4+ or CD8+ T cells sorted from blood, taken in a trial of the OX40 agonist ivuxolimab. These receptor sequences come from an adult with an advanced solid tumor such as melanoma, head and neck, liver or kidney cancer.

This clone was picked up one time. J is TRBJ1-5 and V is TRBV28; no clear D. This CDR3 is 17 amino acids long. Germline V gives CDR1 MDHEN, CDR2 SYDVKM. V was shortened by 4 bases and J by 2 bases, with 18 bases between the two germline ends. CDR3 sequence reads: CASSSSPTPRGNQPQHF. CDR3 DNA: TGTGCCAGCAGTTCATCCCCAACTCCGCGCGGCAATCAGCCCCAGCATTTT.

In regard to this clone: A junction end diverges from the germline sequence, so it may reflect a read error. The chain recombines TRBV11-2 with TRBJ1-3; 10 bases align to TRBD1. The CDR3 runs to 10 residues. Germline assignment: CDR1 SGHAT and CDR2 FQNNGV. The CDR3 sequence: CASSSGTGVF. CDR3 nucleotide sequence: TGTGCCAGCAGCTCCGGGACAGGGGTTTTT.

The chain has TRBV6-1 and TRBJ2-1; 10 bases agree with TRBD2. The CDR3 loop spans 15 amino acids. After removal of 5 bases from V and 0 bases from J, the junction contained 1 base not matched to a gene. Germline-derived CDR1 and CDR2 are MNHNS and SASEGT. The CDR3 reads CASSPSGSSYNEQFF. In nucleotides, the CDR3 is TGTGCCAGCAGTCCTAGCGGGAGCTCCTACAATGAGCAGTTCTTC.

The chain carries TRBV7-8 and TRBJ2-7, with TRBD1 identical over 8 bases. Germline assignment: CDR1 SGHVS and CDR2 FQNEAQ. V shed 2 bases, J shed 0 bases, and the junction held 3 bases outside the gene matches. The CDR3 contains 15 residues. In DNA form, the CDR3 reads TGTGCCAGCAGCTTATTAACAGGGGGCTCCTACGAGCAGTACTTC. This translates into CASSLLTGGSYEQYF. Full variable domain (remainder filled in from reference TRBV7-8 and TRBJ2-7): GAGVSQSPRYKVAKRGQDVALRCDPISGHVSLFWYQQALGQGPEFLTYFQNEAQLDKSGLPSDRFFAERPEGSVSTLKIQRTQQEDSAVYLCASSLLTGGSYEQYFGPGTRLTVT.

This sequence joins TRBV5-1 and TRBJ1-6; D gene ambiguous. CDR1 and CDR2 from the germline V gene are SGHRS and YFSETQ. Trimming took 0 bases from V and 6 from J, leaving 7 bases between them. The CDR3 consists of 14 residues. In DNA form, the CDR3 reads TGCGCCAGCAGCTTGGCATCTCTTAATTCACCCCTCCACTTT. This translates into CASSLASLNSPLHF.

The CDR3 loop reads CASSHETYADTQYF. Here the CDR3 DNA reads TGCGCCAGCAGCCATGAGACATACGCAGATACGCAGTATTTT. The chain has TRBV4-3 and TRBJ2-3; no clear D gene. V gave up 3 bases and J gave up 4 bases, with 11 bases separating them. Looked up from germline, CDR1 is LGHNA and CDR2 is YSLEER. The CDR3 runs to 14 residues.

The chain combines TRBV28 with TRBJ1-5, with a possible D match to TRBD1 (6 bases). Between the trimmed V and J ends, which lost 3 bases and 4 bases, there was a span of 10 bases. Germline V gene data show CDR1 as MDHEN and CDR2 as SYDVKM. The CDR3 is made up of 14 amino acids. In DNA, the CDR3 is TGTGCCAGCAGTTTCAAGGACAGAAATCAGCCCCAGCATTTT. It codes for CASSFKDRNQPQHF.

This chain uses TRBV19 with TRBJ2-1; 13 bases line up with TRBD2. Germline CDR1 is LNHDA and CDR2 is SQIVND (reference sequence). CDR3 length: 14 residues. The J segment lost 5 bases and the V segment lost 7 bases, leaving 2 bases of the junction unmatched. The CDR3 is CASIGLAGDNEQFF. Written as DNA, the CDR3 is TGTGCCAGTATTGGACTAGCGGGAGACAATGAGCAGTTCTTC. Looking up the rest from reference TRBV19 and TRBJ2-1 gives the full variable domain: DGGITQSPKYLFRKEGQNVTLSCEQNLNHDAMYWYRQDPGQGLRLIYYSQIVNDFQKGDIAEGYSVSREKKESFPLTVTSAQKNPTAFYLCASIGLAGDNEQFFGPGTRLTVL.

The chain couples TRBV6-5 to TRBJ1-5; TRBD1 matches at 10 bases. J gave up 5 bases and V 6 bases, and 1 base lay outside the gene matches. Looked up from germline, CDR1 is MNHEY and CDR2 is SVGAGI. There are 13 residues in the CDR3. The CDR3 region has the DNA TGTGCCAGCAGAGGACAGGGGGATCAGCCCCAGCATTTT. This sequence encodes CASRGQGDQPQHF.

The J gene is TRBJ2-7, the V gene TRBV9; D is unresolved. The CDR3 contains 11 residues. CDR1 SGDLS and CDR2 YYNGEE come from the germline V gene. Deletions cut 7 bases from V and 0 bases from J, with 5 bases between. Written as DNA, the CDR3 is TGTGCCAGCGGTACCTCCTACGAGCAGTACTTC. Translating it yields CASGTSYEQYF.

This chain joins TRBV6-1 and TRBJ1-2; D may be TRBD1 (5 bases). Trimming cost V 6 bases and J 6 bases, with 20 bases left between them. Germline V gene sequence: CDR1 MNHNS, CDR2 SASEGT. The CDR3 runs to 15 residues. The CDR3 loop reads CASRPDTALRDGYTF. CDR3 in DNA: TGTGCCAGCAGGCCGGACACGGCCCTAAGAGATGGCTACACCTTC.

This chain connects TRBV5-1 to TRBJ2-5; no clear D. CDR1 is SGHRS, CDR2 YFSETQ, per germline. Deletions cut 4 bases from V and 3 bases from J, with 10 bases between. The CDR3 covers 13 residues. The CDR3 DNA sequence: TGCGCCAGCAGCCCATTCCTCGAAGAGACCCAGTACTTC. This codes for CASSPFLEETQYF.

This rearrangement joins TRBV4-3 to TRBJ2-2; D remains ambiguous. Germline V gives CDR1 LGHNA, CDR2 YSLEER. The CDR3 length is 14 residues. V gave up 4 bases and J gave up 4 bases, with 10 bases separating them. CDR3 protein: CASSPTFLTGELFF. In DNA form, the CDR3 reads TGCGCCAGCAGCCCAACATTTCTCACCGGGGAGCTGTTTTTT.

The chain is built from TRBV7-9 and TRBJ1-5; D is unclear. V gave up 1 base and J gave up 6 bases, with 7 bases separating them. The CDR3 consists of 13 residues. Germline CDR1 reads SEHNR; CDR2 reads FQNEAQ (reference sequence). The CDR3 DNA reads as TGTGCCAGCAGCTTAGGGATTAGTCAGCCCCAGCATTTT. Its protein is CASSLGISQPQHF.

The chain has TRBV27 and TRBJ2-3; 9 bases map to TRBD1. This CDR3 is built from 15 residues. V shed 5 bases, J shed 4 bases, and the junction held 7 bases outside the gene matches. The V gene's germline CDR1 is MNHEY and CDR2 SMNVEV (reference sequence). The CDR3 spells CASSHQQGAPDTQYF. CDR3 coding DNA: TGTGCCAGCAGTCACCAACAGGGGGCCCCAGATACGCAGTATTTT.

This clone was observed a single time. This chain joins TRBV13 and TRBJ1-6, with D perhaps matching TRBD1 (5 bases). CDR1 is PRHDT and CDR2 is FYEKMQ in the germline V gene (reference sequence). V dropped 2 bases and J dropped 7 bases, with 9 bases sitting between them. CDR3 length equals 14 residues. The CDR3 region has the DNA TGTGCCAGCAGCTTACCTGGACAAAATTCACCCCTCCACTTT. Amino acid sequence: CASSLPGQNSPLHF.

The CDR3, as DNA: TGCAGCGTTGAAGACCCTATTCGTAATGAGCAGTTCTTC. Residues: CSVEDPIRNEQFF. The chain joins TRBV29-1 to TRBJ2-1; D is ambiguous. The CDR3 is 13 amino acids. The V gene's germline CDR1 is SQVTM and CDR2 ANQGSEA. The V and J ends lost 0 bases and 7 bases respectively, with 10 bases between them.

The chain combines TRBV14 with TRBJ2-7; D unresolved. The germline V gene encodes CDR1 SGHDN and CDR2 FVKESK. The germline V and J ends were trimmed by 1 base and 3 bases, with 10 bases remaining between them. The CDR3 totals 14 residues. The CDR3 spells CASSQGAANYEQYF. CDR3 bases: TGTGCCAGCAGCCAAGGGGCAGCAAACTACGAGCAGTACTTC.